This T cell receptor beta chain came from a study of glioma-infiltrating T cells after dendritic cell vaccination. Sample time point: after dendritic cell vaccination, including at tumor progression/relapse. Only in-frame clones appear in the TCRdb table, and some are missing; sequencing was by immunoSEQ multiplex PCR. The table includes about 65,000 clones, around nine tenths detected once. The CDR3 runs to 16 residues. V lost 3 bases and J lost 8; bases outside the gene matches: 12. The germline V gene encodes CDR1 LNHDA and CDR2 SQIVND (reference sequence). This specimen was blood, taken after dendritic cell vaccination. This clonotype was sampled from a human donor with glioblastoma. This sequence joins TRBV19 and TRBJ2-1; 8 nucleotides align to TRBD1. CDR3 DNA sequence: TGTGCCAGTAGTATCGGGGACAGGTTGGTAGGCTATGAGCAGTTCTTC. It codes for CASSIGDRLVGYEQFF.